The next 5 T cell receptor beta chains were all read from a single sample in a study of T cells in tuberculosis listed by TCRdb under 2018. The receptor library was made with the immunoSEQ multiplex PCR assay. TCRdb holds this immuneACCESS table with in-frame rearrangements only. Some clones are missing; in checked studies, unresolved V genes explain under half, and the rest has no known cause. A total of around 32,000 clones appear in this sample, roughly 94% of them only once. More than 6.5% of the sample is held by the ten biggest clonotypes. Sequencing was performed on PBMCs. These receptors all stem from a donor aged 10-30 years with latent tuberculosis or without tuberculosis infection.

This rearrangement joins TRBV5-6 to TRBJ2-1, with 9 bases aligning to TRBD2. Germline V gives CDR1 SGHDT, CDR2 YYEEEE. The J segment lost 8 bases and the V segment lost 2 bases, leaving 8 bases of the junction unmatched. There are 15 residues in the CDR3. The CDR3 DNA is TGTGCCAGCAGCTTAGCGGGAGGTACAGACGATGAGCAGTTCTTC. Amino acid sequence: CASSLAGGTDDEQFF.

This rearrangement joins TRBV5-1 to TRBJ1-1; D might be TRBD1 (6 bases). The CDR3 runs 12 residues. The germline gives CDR1 SGHRS, CDR2 YFSETQ. V was shortened by 2 bases and J by 5 bases, with 7 bases between the two germline ends. The CDR3 region is CASSFGQTEAFF. The DNA for the CDR3 is TGCGCCAGCAGCTTCGGACAGACTGAAGCTTTCTTT.

With respect to this clone: An end of the junction does not agree with germline; a read error may underlie this. The chain joins TRBV7-7 to TRBJ2-1; the match to TRBD2 covers 7 bases. CDR1 and CDR2 (germline): SSHAT, FNYEAQ (reference sequence). The CDR3 covers 14 residues. CDR3 bases: TGTGCTAGCACTCCTAGCGGAGCGGGCAATGAGCAGTTCTTC. Translation: CASTPSGAGNEQFF.

The rearrangement links TRBV11-2 to TRBJ2-1; D is possibly TRBD2 (6 bases). Between the trimmed V and J ends, which lost 5 bases and 3 bases, there was a span of 17 bases. The CDR3 length is 16 residues. Germline V gives CDR1 SGHAT, CDR2 FQNNGV. The CDR3 loop reads CASSLGTSSYYNEQFF. DNA for the CDR3: TGTGCCAGCAGCCTCGGGACTTCCTCTTACTACAATGAGCAGTTCTTC.

The chain links TRBV7-2 to TRBJ2-2; D may be TRBD1 (6 bases). V was cut by 4 bases and J by 7 bases, with 13 bases left in between. The CDR3 sequence is 14 residues long. Germline CDR1 is SGHTA and CDR2 is FQGNSA. CDR3 sequence reads: CASSSFLGGGELFF. In DNA form, the CDR3 reads TGTGCCAGCAGCTCATTCCTAGGGGGCGGGGAGCTGTTTTTT.